This note documents a single T cell receptor beta chain sequence. These data belong to a study of blood T cell repertoires in COVID-19. Study as a whole: COVID-19 samples, acute and convalescent, were from the United States, Italy and Spain.

TCRdb's copy holds only in-frame clones and misses some; the assay was immunoSEQ multiplex PCR. The sample has under 500,000 clones; nearly 90% are singletons. Germline V gene data show CDR1 as SEHNR and CDR2 as FQNEAQ (reference sequence). With 5 bases removed from V and 5 bases from J, the gap between germline ends came to 13 bases. The CDR3 consists of 14 residues. The chain employs TRBV7-9 and TRBJ1-5; possible D gene TRBD1, 6 bases. The sequenced sample consisted of PBMCs or T cells enriched from blood (not recorded which). The receptor was derived from a woman under 30 with acute COVID-19. The CDR3 DNA reads TGTGCCAGCAGCCCCAACAGGGATGATCAGCCCCAGCATTTT. Protein product: CASSPNRDDQPQHF.